The TCR beta chain under discussion was sequenced for a study of T cells of healthy individuals. MiXCR, applied by TCRdb to the 5' RACE reads, yields one record per CDR3 protein. In the table there are around 40,000 distinct CDR3 sequences, approximately 4.9% of which are singletons. Deletions cut 4 bases from V and 5 bases from J, with 8 bases between. CDR1 is SQVTM and CDR2 is ANQGSEA in the germline V gene. This CDR3 has 11 amino acids. This clonotype was found many times. The chain is built from TRBV29-1 and TRBJ1-1; D not certain. The origin of this receptor is a human donor in good health. CDR3 nucleotide sequence: TGCAGCGTTGGCGAGGGAACTGAAGCTTTCTTT. Residues: CSVGEGTEAFF.